This TCR beta chain was captured by sequencing in a study of T cells expressing NK-cell markers. Across the whole study: CD3+CD56+NKG2C+, CD3+CD56+NKG2C- and CD3+CD56-NKG2C+ T cells, once sorted, supplied the TCR beta repertoires. Most of the eight sequenced donors were HCMV-seropositive; one was seronegative. Overall study findings and caveats: Uncertainty persisted over the HCMV specificity of expanded NKG2C+ T cell clones.

The V gene's germline CDR1 is DFQATT and CDR2 SNEGSKA (reference sequence). The CDR3 sequence is 15 residues long. Each CDR3 protein gets one entry in TCRdb, which reprocessed the 5' RACE reads and gives no DNA. In all, the sample yields some 120,000 distinct CDR3 sequences. To note about this clonotype: The antigen is unknown.

V usage is TRBV20-1 and J usage is TRBJ2-1; TCRdb's D call of TRBD2 is untestable without DNA. The source of this sequence is a woman between 18 and 75 years old in good health. Sequenced: blood T cells: a sorted CD56 or NKG2C T cell subset, CD4+ or CD8+ T cells, or bulk PBMC T cells (not recorded which). CDR3 residues: CSARPLTSGHNEQFF.